This entry describes one T cell receptor (beta chain). Per the germline V gene, CDR1 is SGHNT and CDR2 is YYREEE (reference sequence). Between the trimmed V and J ends, which lost 4 bases and 8 bases, there was a span of 12 bases. CDR3 length equals 12 residues. The sample originates from a study of blood T cell repertoires in COVID-19. Study-wide background: In each case, the material was cDNA or gDNA derived from T cells, B-cell-depleted T cells, or PBMCs.

TCRdb's copy holds only in-frame clones and misses some; the assay was immunoSEQ multiplex PCR. The table lists about 130,000 clones, roughly 77% of them singletons. V gene TRBV5-4 combines with J gene TRBJ1-2; D remains ambiguous. The source of this sequence is a woman between 65 and 79 years old with COVID-19, enrolled during active disease. Sample: peripheral blood. CDR3 coding DNA: TGTGCCAGCAGCCCACCCGGAGAGGGCTACACCTTC. Protein sequence: CASSPPGEGYTF. Full variable domain (remainder filled in from reference TRBV5-4 and TRBJ1-2): ETGVTQSPTHLIKTRGQQVTLRCSSQSGHNTVSWYQQALGQGPQFIFQYYREEENGRGNFPPRFSGLQFPNYSSELNVNALELDDSALYLCASSPPGEGYTFGSGTRLTVV.